Listed below are T cell receptor beta chains from one sample, sequenced in a study of glioma-infiltrating T cells. One entry per CDR3 protein, called by TCRdb with MiXCR from the multiplex PCR reads. The sample has approximately 120,000 distinct CDR3 sequences, more than 20% seen once. The sequencing input was glioma tissue, nonneoplastic brain tissue, or PBMCs (not recorded which). These receptors originate from a human donor with low-grade glioma or glioblastoma, undergoing nonglioma brain surgery, or in good health (not recorded which). Both conserved end residues are part of each CDR3. Each record gives: J gene, clone size, D gene, V gene, CDR3 protein, CDR3 DNA. A D gene is named only where the DNA matches it firmly. Not every row has a clone size; where given, it reads once, few, many or a size class.

TRBJ2-7	many	-	TRBV7-6	CASSLEGTSNYEQYF	TGTGCCAGCAGCTTAGAAGGGACGTCAAACTACGAGCAGTACTTC
TRBJ2-3	-	-	TRBV29-1	CSFTGSNRDTQYF	TGCAGCTTCACAGGGAGCAACCGAGATACGCAGTATTTT
TRBJ2-3	many	-	TRBV7-7	CASSLGPGDTDTQYF	TGTGCTAGCAGCTTAGGCCCGGGAGACACAGATACGCAGTATTTT
TRBJ2-5	many	TRBD2	TRBV6-1	CASSEGSRTSGRRETQYF	TGTGCCAGCAGTGAAGGATCCCGGACTAGCGGGAGACGGGAGACCCAGTACTTC
TRBJ1-2	many	-	TRBV14	CASSQNRAFDGYTF	TGTGCCAGCAGCCAGAACAGGGCTTTTGATGGCTACACCTTC
TRBJ2-7	many	-	TRBV20-1	CSARVLGQVYEQYF	TGCAGTGCTAGAGTACTTGGCCAGGTCTACGAGCAGTACTTC
TRBJ2-3	many	-	TRBV7-2	CASSKGWQRYF	TGTGCCAGCAGCAAGGGTTGGCAACGGTATTTT
TRBJ1-3	many	TRBD1	TRBV6-1	CASSLTGGSGNTIYF	TGTGCCAGCAGTCTCACAGGGGGCTCTGGAAACACCATATATTTT
TRBJ2-7	many	TRBD2	TRBV12-3/TRBV12-4	CASSKSSGSHYEQYF	TGTGCCAGTTCAAAATCTAGCGGGAGCCACTACGAGCAGTACTTC
TRBJ2-7	few	-	TRBV4-1	CASSQDQAGAIAYEQYF	TGCGCCAGCAGCCAAGATCAGGCGGGGGCGATAGCCTACGAGCAGTACTTC
TRBJ2-7	-	-	TRBV7-9	CASSFGEKEQYF	TGTGCCAGCAGCTTTGGAGAAAAGGAGCAGTACTTC
TRBJ2-3	-	-	TRBV5-1	CASSFGLVRTDTQYF	TGCGCCAGCAGCTTCGGTCTAGTTCGAACAGATACGCAGTATTTT
TRBJ1-2	many	-	TRBV7-2	CASSSGGANYGYTF	TGTGCCAGCAGTTCGGGAGGGGCTAACTATGGCTACACCTTC
TRBJ2-3	many	-	TRBV28	CASSPRRGLLTDTQYF	TGTGCCAGCAGCCCGCGGAGGGGTTTACTCACAGATACGCAGTATTTT
TRBJ2-7	-	TRBD1	TRBV12-5	CASGTRDRAHTYGQYF	TGTGCTAGCGGTACCCGGGACAGGGCTCACACCTACGGGCAGTACTTC
TRBJ2-5	many	-	TRBV4-1	CASSRGLGQETQYF	TGCGCCAGCAGCCGGGGATTGGGTCAAGAGACCCAGTACTTC
TRBJ2-6	-	-	TRBV5-1	CASTPVPPPGANVLTF	TGCGCCAGCACCCCGGTGCCGCCTCCTGGGGCCAACGTCCTGACTTTC
TRBJ2-1	many	TRBD2	TRBV6-1	CASSEPPGSGWGNEQFF	TGTGCCAGCAGCGAGCCCCCCGGTAGCGGGTGGGGCAATGAGCAGTTCTTC
TRBJ2-7	many	TRBD2	TRBV28	CASSPAREGGEQYF	TGTGCCAGCAGTCCAGCGCGGGAGGGGGGGGAGCAGTACTTC
TRBJ2-7	many	-	TRBV7-2	CASSLFGDTGGEQYF	TGTGCCAGCAGCTTATTTGGGGACACCGGAGGGGAGCAGTACTTC
TRBJ2-7	many	-	TRBV3-1	CASSRDFGYEQYF	TGTGCCAGCAGCCGCGATTTCGGATACGAGCAGTACTTC
TRBJ1-4	many	TRBD1	TRBV19	CASTVTGVSEKLFF	TGTGCCAGTACCGTGACAGGGGTGAGCGAAAAACTGTTTTTT
TRBJ2-3	many	-	TRBV18	CASSTINLDTQYF	TGTGCCAGCTCCACGATAAACCTTGATACGCAGTATTTT
TRBJ2-1	many	-	TRBV6-1	CASSEAGGYNEQFF	TGTGCCAGCAGTGAAGCGGGAGGATACAATGAGCAGTTCTTC
TRBJ2-3	many	TRBD2	TRBV20-1	CSATDRTSGSTDTQYF	TGCAGTGCTACAGATCGGACTAGCGGTAGCACAGATACGCAGTATTTT
TRBJ2-7	many	TRBD2	TRBV24-1	CATAPSGRPYEQYF	TGTGCCACCGCGCCTAGCGGGAGGCCCTACGAGCAGTACTTC
TRBJ1-2	-	TRBD1	TRBV29-1	CSVAGWTGGFYGYTF	TGCAGCGTTGCAGGCTGGACAGGGGGATTCTATGGCTACACCTTC
TRBJ2-7	-	-	TRBV4-1	CVSSQGGSSYEQYF	TGTGTCAGCAGCCAAGGGGGGAGCTCCTACGAGCAGTACTTC
TRBJ2-7	many	TRBD2	TRBV28	CASTFSGRVYEQYF	TGTGCCAGCACTTTTAGCGGGAGGGTATACGAGCAGTACTTC
TRBJ2-7	-	-	TRBV4-1	CASSQGLSGAYEQYF	TGCGCCAGCAGCCAAGGTCTCAGCGGAGCCTACGAGCAGTACTTC
TRBJ2-7	many	TRBD2	TRBV27	CASSNPSSGRYEQYF	TGTGCCAGCAGTAACCCTTCTAGCGGGAGGTACGAGCAGTACTTC
TRBJ2-3	-	-	TRBV10-2	CASSESSGWRTDTQYF	TGCGCCAGCAGTGAGTCCAGCGGGTGGAGGACAGATACGCAGTATTTT
TRBJ2-7	-	-	TRBV12-3/TRBV12-4	CASSLEGTTYEEYF	TGTGCCAGCAGCCTGGAAGGAACTACCTACGAGGAGTACTTC
TRBJ2-2	many	TRBD2	TRBV20-1	CSAGLESGLAGDRTGELFF	TGCAGTGCTGGGTTAGAGTCGGGACTAGCGGGAGATCGGACCGGGGAGCTGTTTTTT
TRBJ2-3	many	-	TRBV7-4	CASTDTQYF	TGTGCCAGCACAGATACGCAGTATTTT
TRBJ2-5	-	TRBD1	TRBV5-8	CASSLGQGRQGTQYF	TGTGCCAGCAGCTTGGGACAGGGCCGACAAGGGACCCAGTACTTC
TRBJ2-3	many	-	TRBV20-1	CSATSTDTQYF	TGCAGTGCTACTAGCACAGATACGCAGTATTTT
TRBJ2-7	-	-	TRBV7-9	CASSLYPPYKQYF	TGTGCCAGCAGCTTATACCCCCCCTACAAGCAGTACTTC
TRBJ2-1	many	TRBD2	TRBV4-1	CASSQDWASGASYNEQFF	TGCGCCAGCAGCCAAGATTGGGCTAGCGGGGCCTCCTACAATGAGCAGTTCTTC
TRBJ1-2	few	TRBD1	TRBV12-3/TRBV12-4	CASSPRDRDGYTF	TGTGCCAGCAGTCCCCGGGACAGGGATGGCTACACCTTC
TRBJ2-7	many	-	TRBV18	CASSPAGLYEQYF	TGTGCCAGCTCACCAGCGGGACTCTACGAGCAGTACTTC
TRBJ2-3	-	TRBD2	TRBV7-2	CASSLSSGIVSSDTKYF	TGTGCCAGCAGCTTATCTAGCGGGATAGTTTCGTCAGATACGAAGTATTTT
TRBJ2-7	many	-	TRBV20-1	CSARGRETGYEQYF	TGCAGTGCTAGGGGCAGGGAAACAGGCTACGAGCAGTACTTC
TRBJ2-1	-	-	TRBV9	CASSVAFTRSSYNEQFF	TGTGCCAGCAGCGTCGCTTTCACTCGTAGCTCCTACAATGAGCAGTTCTTC
TRBJ2-7	-	-	TRBV5-4	CASRLDGSYEQYF	TGTGCCAGCCGCTTGGACGGCTCCTACGAGCAGTACTTC
TRBJ2-2	many	TRBD2	TRBV7-6	CASSRVLAGHTGELFF	TGTGCCAGCAGCCGGGTGCTAGCGGGTCACACCGGGGAGCTGTTTTTT
TRBJ2-7	many	TRBD1	TRBV28	CASTVTGVAYEQYF	TGTGCCAGCACCGTGACAGGGGTTGCCTACGAGCAGTACTTC
TRBJ2-5	many	-	TRBV20-1	CSAARGQGETQYF	TGCAGTGCTGCCCGGGGCCAGGGAGAGACCCAGTACTTC
TRBJ2-1	many	TRBD2	TRBV6-1	CASSLSGNSYNEQFF	TGTGCCAGCAGTCTTAGCGGGAATTCCTACAATGAGCAGTTCTTC
TRBJ2-1	many	-	TRBV10-3	CATSSAHNEQFF	TGTGCCACGTCTAGCGCTCACAATGAGCAGTTCTTC
TRBJ2-3	many	-	TRBV19	CASRRPGTDTQYF	TGTGCCAGTAGAAGGCCAGGGACAGATACGCAGTATTTT